A selection of T cell receptor beta chains follows, all from one sample in a study of blood T cell repertoires in COVID-19. Clones were read by immunoSEQ multiplex PCR, and TCRdb kept only the in-frame ones, dropping some. The sample gives a few hundred thousand clones, 70% to 90% of which show up once; 3.6% is in the top ten. The material sequenced was peripheral blood. Receptors originate from a man in his late teens or twenties with active or convalescent COVID-19. Both conserved end residues are part of each CDR3. D genes are given only for firm matches. Not all rows give a size; the values are once, few, many and, for expanded clones, a class.

CDR3aa | CDR3nt | j_gene | v_gene | d_gene | abundance
CASSPGTEITDTQYF | TGTGCCAGCTCACCAGGGACAGAGATCACAGATACGCAGTATTTT | TRBJ2-3 | TRBV18 | TRBD1 | .
CASSSTGSEQYF | TGTGCCAGCAGTAGCACAGGTTCCGAGCAGTACTTC | TRBJ2-7 | TRBV6-5 | . | .
CASSRLSTSPEQYF | TGTGCCAGCTCAAGACTTTCAACCTCTCCCGAGCAGTACTTC | TRBJ2-7 | TRBV18 | . | few
CASSSGTKPYEQYF | TGTGCCAGCAGCTCCGGGACAAAGCCCTACGAGCAGTACTTC | TRBJ2-7 | TRBV6-5 | . | .
CASAAGGLETQYF | TGTGCCAGCGCGGCGGGAGGGCTGGAGACCCAGTACTTC | TRBJ2-5 | TRBV6-5 | TRBD2 | .
CASSDRSGSFGELFF | TGTGCCAGCAGCGACCGAAGCGGGAGTTTCGGGGAGCTGTTTTTT | TRBJ2-2 | TRBV9 | TRBD2 | .
CASLPGQFNSPLHF | TGTGCCAGTCTCCCGGGACAGTTTAATTCACCCCTCCACTTT | TRBJ1-6 | TRBV7-2 | TRBD1 | .
CASSPSGGTQYF | TGTGCCAGCAGCCCCTCCGGAGGTACGCAGTATTTT | TRBJ2-3 | TRBV11-2 | . | .
CASILQGQGNNQPQHF | TGTGCCAGCATCTTACAGGGCCAGGGCAACAATCAGCCCCAGCATTTT | TRBJ1-5 | TRBV28 | . | .
CASSGTRMGETQYF | TGTGCCAGCAGCGGGACACGGATGGGTGAGACCCAGTACTTC | TRBJ2-5 | TRBV5-6 | . | .
CASSTSLASYNEQFF | TGTGCCAGCAGCACGAGCCTTGCCTCCTACAATGAGCAGTTCTTC | TRBJ2-1 | TRBV9 | . | .
CASRPTGELGKLFF | TGTGCCAGCAGGCCAACAGGGGAACTCGGAAAACTGTTTTTT | TRBJ1-4 | TRBV6-6 | TRBD1 | .